These 32 T cell receptor beta chains share one sample of origin, sequenced in a study of human T cells and chemical hapten exposure. MiXCR, run by TCRdb on the RACE reads, gives a single entry per CDR3 protein. There are 30,000 to 35,000 distinct CDR3 sequences in the sample; 5.5% occur only once, and around 13% lies in the top ten. Time point noted: healthy volunteer bleed at 6 weeks. Unfractionated whole blood was the source from which total RNA was extracted. Material for sequencing was whole blood. The source is a human donor in good health. Some clones in this sample may be carry-over from other donors' samples.

This clonotype has just a few counts. The genes are TRBV20-1 and TRBJ2-1, with 8 bases matching TRBD2. This CDR3 has 14 residues. J gave up 7 bases and V 6 bases, and 11 bases lay outside the gene matches. Looked up from germline, CDR1 is DFQATT and CDR2 is SNEGSKA (reference sequence). The CDR3 reads CSAEVGTRGNEQFF. CDR3 sequence (DNA): TGCAGTGCCGAGGTCGGGACTAGAGGGAATGAGCAGTTCTTC.

This clonotype was observed many times. This chain joins TRBV9 and TRBJ2-3, with D tentatively TRBD1 (6 bases). The CDR3 is made up of 15 amino acids. Looked up from germline, CDR1 is SGDLS and CDR2 is YYNGEE. Trimming pared 3 bases from V and 1 base from J, leaving 12 bases between. The CDR3 DNA is TGTGCCAGCAGCGCACAGGGAGTGGGCACAGATACGCAGTATTTT. It is translated as CASSAQGVGTDTQYF. Based on the CDR3 plus reference TRBV9 and TRBJ2-3, the full variable domain is DSGVTQTPKHLITATGQRVTLRCSPRSGDLSVYWYQQSLDQGLQFLIQYYNGEERAKGNILERFSAQQFPDLHSELNLSSLELGDSALYFCASSAQGVGTDTQYFGPGTRLTVL.

This clonotype was recorded many times. V usage is TRBV12-3 or TRBV12-4 and J usage is TRBJ2-7, with 9 bases identical to TRBD2. J gave up 5 bases and V 6 bases, and 5 bases lay outside the gene matches. This CDR3 is built from 13 residues. The CDR3 here is CASRRGGAHEQYF. The CDR3 region has the DNA TGTGCCAGCAGGCGGGGGGGTGCCCACGAGCAGTACTTC.

V is TRBV5-6 and J is TRBJ2-7, with 11 bases fitting TRBD1. V lost 0 bases to trimming and J lost 6 bases; unmatched junction nucleotides: 8. CDR1 is SGHDT, CDR2 YYEEEE, per germline. CDR3 length equals 16 residues. This chain's CDR3 is CASSLEGTGGPPEQYF. In DNA form, the CDR3 reads TGTGCCAGCAGCTTGGAGGGGACAGGGGGGCCTCCCGAGCAGTACTTC. Variable domain in full (rest from reference TRBV5-6 and TRBJ2-7): DAGVTQSPTHLIKTRGQQVTLRCSPKSGHDTVSWYQQALGQGPQFIFQYYEEEERQRGNFPDRFSGHQFPNYSSELNVNALLLGDSALYLCASSLEGTGGPPEQYFGPGTRLTVT.

This clonotype has ten or more counts. This chain links TRBV20-1 with TRBJ1-1, with 7 bases fitting TRBD1. J gave up 0 bases and V 5 bases, and 6 bases lay outside the gene matches. Looked up from germline, CDR1 is DFQATT and CDR2 is SNEGSKA (reference sequence). This CDR3 comprises 14 residues. The CDR3 loop is CSAYSGGMNTEAFF. The CDR3 region has the DNA TGCAGTGCTTATTCAGGGGGGATGAACACTGAAGCTTTCTTT.

This clonotype showed up many times. The rearrangement links TRBV2 to TRBJ2-3; possibly TRBD2 for D (6 bases). Trimming pared 7 bases from V and 0 bases from J, leaving 11 bases between. The CDR3 has 14 amino acids. Germline-derived CDR1 and CDR2 are SNHLY and FYNNEI. The CDR3 spells CASTRGTSTDTQYF. The CDR3 nucleotides read TGTGCCAGCACACGCGGGACTAGCACAGATACGCAGTATTTT.

This clonotype was detected many times. The chain combines TRBV3-1 with TRBJ1-1, with D hard to call. Germline-derived CDR1 and CDR2 are LGHDT and YNNKEL (reference sequence). V was shortened by 5 bases and J by 2 bases, with 9 bases between the two germline ends. The CDR3 is 13 residues long. Here the CDR3 DNA reads TGTGCCAGCAGCTTGACGGTAAACACTGAAGCTTTCTTT. This gives the protein CASSLTVNTEAFF. The variable domain in full, with the rest retrieved from reference TRBV3-1 and TRBJ1-1, is DTAVSQTPKYLVTQMGNDKSIKCEQNLGHDTMYWYKQDSKKFLKIMFSYNNKELIINETVPNRFSPKSPDKAHLNLHINSLELGDSAVYFCASSLTVNTEAFFGQGTRLTVV.

This clonotype has a handful of counts. The chain links TRBV4-1 to TRBJ1-5, with 7 nucleotides matching TRBD1. This CDR3 is built from 15 residues. V lost 3 bases, J lost 6 bases, and 8 bases stayed unmatched. The V gene's germline CDR1 is MGHRA and CDR2 YSYEKL. Here the CDR3 reads CASSQGGRTGQPQHF. The CDR3 DNA is TGCGCCAGCAGCCAGGGGGGAAGGACAGGTCAGCCCCAGCATTTT.

This clonotype was seen ten or more times. As DNA, the CDR3 is TGCAGTGCTAGGACGTTGAGCGGGAGACGAACCGGGGAGCTGTTTTTT. This sequence encodes CSARTLSGRRTGELFF. This rearrangement joins TRBV20-1 to TRBJ2-2; TRBD2 matches 8 bases. The V gene's germline CDR1 is DFQATT and CDR2 SNEGSKA (reference sequence). The CDR3 sequence is 16 residues long. V lost 3 bases and J lost 5; bases outside the gene matches: 11.

The chain joins TRBV29-1 to TRBJ2-3; 13 nucleotides match TRBD2. CDR1 SQVTM and CDR2 ANQGSEA come from the germline V gene. V trimming: 6 bases; J trimming: 4 bases; junction bases outside the gene matches: 4. The CDR3 contains 14 residues. CDR3: CSVNGLAGADTQYF. Written as DNA, the CDR3 is TGCAGCGTAAACGGACTAGCGGGGGCAGATACGCAGTATTTT.

The table lists this clonotype with many counts. The CDR3 coding sequence is TGCAGCGTTGAAGTAGGGGTGACAGGGGGGGGGGAGCAGTACTTC. Protein: CSVEVGVTGGGEQYF. The chain couples TRBV29-1 to TRBJ2-7; TRBD1 aligns across 9 bases. CDR1 is SQVTM, CDR2 ANQGSEA, per germline. The trim removed 1 base at V and 7 bases at J, leaving 11 bases unmatched. The CDR3 loop spans 15 amino acids.

This clonotype came up many times. The gene calls are TRBV5-1 and TRBJ2-3, with TRBD1 matching 9 bases. Germline V gene sequence: CDR1 SGHRS, CDR2 YFSETQ. The CDR3 is made up of 18 amino acids. The trim removed 5 bases at V and 2 bases at J, leaving 15 bases unmatched. CDR3 sequence reads: CASSPKGTGMGATDTQYF. As DNA, the CDR3 is TGCGCCAGCAGTCCTAAGGGGACAGGGATGGGAGCCACAGATACGCAGTATTTT.

On this clonotype: This clone may be a read error of a much larger clone one base away. The gene calls are TRBV4-1 and TRBJ2-3; weak D call: TRBD1 (6 bases). CDR1 and CDR2 (germline): MGHRA, YSYEKL. The CDR3 is 14 amino acids. The V end lost 2 bases, the J end lost 3 bases, and 9 bases lay between the germline ends. The chain's CDR3 is CASSQLDRTDTQYF. The CDR3, as DNA: TGCGCCAGCAGCCAACTGGACAGAACAGATACGCAGTATTTT.

This clonotype was counted many times. The chain links TRBV20-1 to TRBJ2-5; 9 nucleotides match TRBD2. The germline V gene encodes CDR1 DFQATT and CDR2 SNEGSKA (reference sequence). The CDR3 contains 12 residues. V shed 7 bases and J 4 bases; nucleotides not matched to a gene: 4. The CDR3 reads CSGREGRETQYF. The CDR3 DNA follows: TGCAGTGGGCGGGAGGGCCGAGAGACCCAGTACTTC.

This clonotype was counted at least ten times. The rearrangement uses TRBV18 and TRBJ2-3; 7 nucleotides match TRBD1. This CDR3 spans 14 amino acids. The V segment lost 8 bases and the J segment 0 bases; nucleotides outside the gene matches: 5. CDR1 and CDR2 from the germline V gene are KGHSH and LQKENI. The CDR3 nucleotides read TGTGCCAGCAACGGACAGGAAAGCACAGATACGCAGTATTTT. Translation gives CASNGQESTDTQYF.

This clonotype was recorded many times. The chain carries TRBV7-8 and TRBJ1-5; maybe TRBD1 (5 bases). There are 15 residues in the CDR3. From germline, CDR1 is SGHVS and CDR2 FQNEAQ. Trimming shortened V by 1 base and J by 0 bases, and 7 bases separated the two germline ends. The CDR3 reads CASSLEGYSNQPQHF. CDR3 DNA: TGTGCCAGCAGCTTAGAGGGGTATAGCAATCAGCCCCAGCATTTT.

DNA for the CDR3: TGTGCCTGGAGGGGACAGGGGGTGAACACTGAAGCTTTCTTT. It specifies CAWRGQGVNTEAFF. The rearrangement links TRBV30 to TRBJ1-1; 11 bases agree with TRBD1. Trimming at V came to 3 bases and at J to 0 bases, leaving 0 bases not matched to a gene. CDR1 and CDR2 from the germline V gene are GTSNPN and SVGIG (reference sequence). The CDR3 sequence is 14 residues long.

The genes are TRBV7-8 and TRBJ2-1; D perhaps matches TRBD2 (6 bases). The germline V and J ends were trimmed by 1 base and 4 bases, with 11 bases remaining between them. The length of the CDR3 is 15 residues. The germline V gene has CDR1 SGHVS and CDR2 FQNEAQ. Here the CDR3 reads CASSLDGGAYNEQFF. The CDR3 region has the DNA TGTGCCAGCAGCTTAGACGGGGGAGCGTACAATGAGCAGTTCTTC. Full variable domain (rest looked up from reference TRBV7-8 and TRBJ2-1): GAGVSQSPRYKVAKRGQDVALRCDPISGHVSLFWYQQALGQGPEFLTYFQNEAQLDKSGLPSDRFFAERPEGSVSTLKIQRTQQEDSAVYLCASSLDGGAYNEQFFGPGTRLTVL.

This clonotype occurred a few times. The genes are TRBV1 and TRBJ2-7; TRBD1, as called in the table, went unchecked against the DNA. TRBV1 is labeled a pseudogene. CDR3 size: 17 residues. CDR3 in amino acids: CTSSQVRSYARDYEQYF. The CDR3, as DNA: TGCACCAGCAGCCAAGTCAGGTCGTATGCTCGGGACTACGAGCAGTACTTC.

This clonotype occurred many times. This chain joins TRBV27 and TRBJ1-6; 7 bases are a match to TRBD1. Germline lookup yields CDR1 MNHEY and CDR2 SMNVEV (reference sequence). V shed 4 bases and J 8 bases; nucleotides not matched to a gene: 2. The CDR3 loop spans 13 amino acids. The CDR3 here is CASSYRGDSPLHF. CDR3 bases: TGTGCCAGCAGTTACAGGGGCGATTCACCCCTCCACTTT.

V is TRBV11-2 and J is TRBJ1-2; no definite D call. V lost 4 bases to trimming and J lost 4 bases, with 22 bases between them. The CDR3 sequence is 17 residues long. Germline V lookup: CDR1 SGHAT, CDR2 FQNNGV. CDR3 loop: CASSSLRISRPSYGYTF. CDR3 bases: TGTGCCAGCAGCTCCCTCCGTATTTCGAGGCCCTCCTATGGCTACACCTTC.

This chain links TRBV10-3 with TRBJ2-3, with D possibly called TRBD1 or TRBD2 (5 bases each). The ends were cut back, 3 bases at V and 3 bases at J, with 19 bases in the middle. Germline V gene lookup returns CDR1 ENHRY and CDR2 SYGVKD. The CDR3 runs to 17 residues. The CDR3 here is CAISDFIPAGRTDTQYF. The CDR3 DNA follows: TGTGCCATCAGTGACTTCATCCCGGCAGGGAGAACAGATACGCAGTATTTT.

The rearrangement uses TRBV7-2 and TRBJ2-7; the match to TRBD1 covers 8 bases. J was trimmed by 3 bases and V by 5 bases; bases with no gene match: 6. This CDR3 contains 14 residues. Germline values: CDR1 SGHTA, CDR2 FQGNSA. The DNA of the CDR3 is TGTGCCAGCAGCCCGGTACAGGGGGACTACGAGCAGTACTTC. This codes for CASSPVQGDYEQYF.

This clonotype was found many times. V and J are TRBV7-2 and TRBJ2-7; 8 bases match TRBD1. The CDR3 is made up of 12 amino acids. From germline, CDR1 is SGHTA and CDR2 FQGNSA. V shed 4 bases and J 6 bases; nucleotides not matched to a gene: 2. The CDR3 region is CASSWTGSEQYF. CDR3 in DNA: TGTGCCAGCAGCTGGACAGGGAGCGAGCAGTACTTC.

This clonotype was seen many times. V usage is TRBV7-8 and J usage is TRBJ2-7; 11 bases match TRBD1. Germline V gene lookup returns CDR1 SGHVS and CDR2 FQNEAQ. V shed 2 bases, J shed 4 bases, and the junction held 4 bases outside the gene matches. This CDR3 has 15 residues. The CDR3 sequence: CASSLPGQGAYEQYF. CDR3 sequence (DNA): TGTGCCAGCAGCTTACCCGGACAGGGGGCGTACGAGCAGTACTTC.

This clonotype has at least ten counts. This sequence joins TRBV7-9 and TRBJ2-5, with 12 positions matching TRBD2. From germline, CDR1 is SEHNR and CDR2 FQNEAQ (reference sequence). The V and J ends lost 4 bases and 4 bases, in that order; junction bases with no gene match: 7. The CDR3 is 16 residues long. The DNA of the CDR3 is TGTGCCAGCAGCTCCCCGACTAGCGGGAGAGGAGAGACCCAGTACTTC. Protein product: CASSSPTSGRGETQYF.

At least ten counts were recorded for this clonotype. The chain's CDR3 is CSVAATDTQYF. The CDR3 DNA reads TGCAGCGTGGCAGCGACGGATACGCAGTATTTT. The chain employs TRBV29-1 and TRBJ2-3; D unresolved. This CDR3 contains 11 residues. CDR1 SQVTM and CDR2 ANQGSEA come from the germline V gene. Trimming stripped 6 bases from V and 6 bases from J, with 10 bases between.

This clonotype was seen ten or more times. The chain is built from TRBV6-6 and TRBJ2-7; 12 bases line up with TRBD1. The CDR3 covers 21 residues. Germline values: CDR1 MNHNY, CDR2 SVGAGI (reference sequence). The V and J ends lost 0 bases and 5 bases, in that order; junction bases with no gene match: 20. The CDR3 region is CASSYSQTSLVGDRGRHEQYF. The CDR3 nucleotides read TGTGCCAGCAGTTACTCTCAGACTTCCCTGGTTGGGGACAGGGGGCGACACGAGCAGTACTTC.

In this sample, this clonotype turned up many times. A junction boundary mismatches the germline segment, possibly from a read error. The rearrangement links TRBV5-1 to TRBJ2-7; 8 bases map to TRBD1. CDR3 length equals 12 residues. The germline V gene has CDR1 SGHRS and CDR2 YFSETQ. The CDR3 here is CASSLAGDRIDF. The DNA of the CDR3 is TGCGCCAGCAGCTTGGCCGGGGACAGGATCGACTTC.

This clonotype appeared many times. The chain has TRBV30 and TRBJ2-7, with D unclear. V was cut by 3 bases and J by 5 bases, with 14 bases left in between. The CDR3 contains 13 residues. The germline V gene encodes CDR1 GTSNPN and CDR2 SVGIG (reference sequence). The CDR3 DNA is TGTGCCTGGAGGACGGCTGGGGTCAACGAGCAGTACTTC. This translates into CAWRTAGVNEQYF.

At least ten counts were recorded for this clonotype. The chain is built from TRBV5-1 and TRBJ2-5; D is undetermined. Trimming removed 0 bases from V and 2 bases from J, with 11 bases in between. Germline CDR1 SGHRS, CDR2 YFSETQ. The CDR3 extends over 15 amino acids. CDR3 in amino acids: CASSLGQVEQETQYF. CDR3 nucleotides: TGCGCCAGCAGCTTGGGGCAGGTAGAACAAGAGACCCAGTACTTC.

This clonotype came up many times. This chain connects TRBV6-5 to TRBJ2-1; 10 nucleotides match TRBD2. V lost 5 bases and J lost 7; bases outside the gene matches: 8. The CDR3 consists of 15 residues. The V gene's germline CDR1 is MNHEY and CDR2 SVGAGI. The CDR3 coding sequence is TGTGCCAGCAGTAACCTAGCGGGAGTGGGTAATGAGCAGTTCTTC. This encodes CASSNLAGVGNEQFF.